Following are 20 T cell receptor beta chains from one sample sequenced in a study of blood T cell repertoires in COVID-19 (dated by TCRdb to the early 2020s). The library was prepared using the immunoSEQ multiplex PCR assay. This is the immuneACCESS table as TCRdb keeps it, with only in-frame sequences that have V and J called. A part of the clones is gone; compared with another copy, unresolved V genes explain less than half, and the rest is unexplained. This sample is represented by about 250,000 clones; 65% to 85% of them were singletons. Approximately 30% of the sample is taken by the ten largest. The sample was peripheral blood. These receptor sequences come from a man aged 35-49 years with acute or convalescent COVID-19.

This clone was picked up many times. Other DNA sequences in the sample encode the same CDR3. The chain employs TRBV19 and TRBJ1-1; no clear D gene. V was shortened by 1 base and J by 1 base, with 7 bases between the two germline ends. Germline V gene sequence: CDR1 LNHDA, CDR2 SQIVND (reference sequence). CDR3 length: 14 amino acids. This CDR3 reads CASSIARGNTEAFF. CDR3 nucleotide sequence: TGTGCCAGTAGTATAGCTCGGGGGAACACTGAAGCTTTCTTT.

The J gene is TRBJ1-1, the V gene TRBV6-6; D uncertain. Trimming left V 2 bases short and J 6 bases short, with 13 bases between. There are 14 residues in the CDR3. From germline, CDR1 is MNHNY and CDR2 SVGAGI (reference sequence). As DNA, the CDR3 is TGTGCCAGCAGTTACAACCCGACTGTCGCTGAAGCTTTCTTT. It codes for CASSYNPTVAEAFF.

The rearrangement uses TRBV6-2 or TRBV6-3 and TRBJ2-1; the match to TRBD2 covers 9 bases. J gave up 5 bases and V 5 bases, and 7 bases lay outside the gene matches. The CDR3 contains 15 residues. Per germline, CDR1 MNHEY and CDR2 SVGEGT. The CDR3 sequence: CASSPSGRTNNEQFF. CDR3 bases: TGTGCCAGCAGTCCAAGCGGGAGGACCAACAATGAGCAGTTCTTC.

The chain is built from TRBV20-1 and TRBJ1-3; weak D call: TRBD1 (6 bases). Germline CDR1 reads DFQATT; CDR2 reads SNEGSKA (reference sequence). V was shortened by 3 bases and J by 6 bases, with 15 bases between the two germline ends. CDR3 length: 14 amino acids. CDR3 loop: CSASGTGFENTIYF. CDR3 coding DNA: TGCAGTGCTAGTGGTACAGGGTTTGAAAACACCATATATTTT.

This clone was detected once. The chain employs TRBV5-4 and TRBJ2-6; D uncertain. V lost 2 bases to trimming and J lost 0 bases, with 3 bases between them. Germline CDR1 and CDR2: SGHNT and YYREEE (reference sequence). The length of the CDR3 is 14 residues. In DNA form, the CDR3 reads TGTGCCAGCAGCTTTCACTCTGGGGCCAACGTCCTGACTTTC. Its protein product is CASSFHSGANVLTF.

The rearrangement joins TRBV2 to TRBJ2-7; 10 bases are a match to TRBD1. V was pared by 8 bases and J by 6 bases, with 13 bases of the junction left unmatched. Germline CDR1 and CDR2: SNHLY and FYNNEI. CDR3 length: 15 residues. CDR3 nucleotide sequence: TGTGCCAGCCGCGAAGGGACAGGGGTGCTTGGCGAGCAGTACTTC. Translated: CASREGTGVLGEQYF.

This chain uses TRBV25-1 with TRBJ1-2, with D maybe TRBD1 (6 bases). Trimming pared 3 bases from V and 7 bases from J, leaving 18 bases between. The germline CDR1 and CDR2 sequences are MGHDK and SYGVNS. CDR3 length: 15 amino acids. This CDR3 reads CASSEGGGQDFGYTF. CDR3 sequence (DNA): TGTGCCAGCAGTGAGGGCGGGGGCCAGGACTTTGGCTACACCTTC.

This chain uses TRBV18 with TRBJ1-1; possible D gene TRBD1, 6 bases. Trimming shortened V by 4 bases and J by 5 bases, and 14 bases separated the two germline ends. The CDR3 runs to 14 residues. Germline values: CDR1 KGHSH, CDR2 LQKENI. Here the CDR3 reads CASSLRTVGTEAFF. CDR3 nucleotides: TGTGCCAGCTCACTACGGACAGTAGGGACTGAAGCTTTCTTT.

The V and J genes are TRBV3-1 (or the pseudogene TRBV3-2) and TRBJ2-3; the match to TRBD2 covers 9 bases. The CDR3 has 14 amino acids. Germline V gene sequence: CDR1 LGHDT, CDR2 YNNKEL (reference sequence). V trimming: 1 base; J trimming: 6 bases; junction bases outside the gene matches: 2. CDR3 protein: CASSQVRGGDTQYF. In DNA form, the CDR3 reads TGTGCCAGCAGCCAAGTGCGGGGGGGGGATACGCAGTATTTT.

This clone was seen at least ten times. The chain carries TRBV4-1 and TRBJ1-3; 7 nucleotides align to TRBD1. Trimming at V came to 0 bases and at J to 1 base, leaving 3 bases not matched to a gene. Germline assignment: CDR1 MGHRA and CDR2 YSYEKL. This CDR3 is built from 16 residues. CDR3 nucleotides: TGCGCCAGCAGCCAAGAAGGGACAGTTTCTGGAAACACCATATATTTT. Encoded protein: CASSQEGTVSGNTIYF.

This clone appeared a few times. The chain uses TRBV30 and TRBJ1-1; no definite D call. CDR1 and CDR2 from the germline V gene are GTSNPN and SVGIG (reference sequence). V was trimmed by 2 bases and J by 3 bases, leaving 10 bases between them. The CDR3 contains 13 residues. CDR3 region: CAWSWVGDTEAFF. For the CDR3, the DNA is TGTGCCTGGAGTTGGGTCGGGGACACTGAAGCTTTCTTT.

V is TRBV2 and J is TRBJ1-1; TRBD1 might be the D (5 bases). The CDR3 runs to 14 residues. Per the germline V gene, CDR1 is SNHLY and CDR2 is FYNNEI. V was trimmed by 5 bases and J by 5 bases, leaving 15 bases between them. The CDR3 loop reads CASSPREVVTEAFF. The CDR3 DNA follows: TGTGCCAGCAGTCCCAGGGAGGTGGTGACTGAAGCTTTCTTT.

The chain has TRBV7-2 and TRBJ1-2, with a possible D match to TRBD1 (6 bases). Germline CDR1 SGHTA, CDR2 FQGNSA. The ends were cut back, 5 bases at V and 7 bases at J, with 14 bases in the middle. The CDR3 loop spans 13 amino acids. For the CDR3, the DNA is TGTGCCAGCAGCAAACCAGGGGCATCTGGCTACACCTTC. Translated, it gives CASSKPGASGYTF.

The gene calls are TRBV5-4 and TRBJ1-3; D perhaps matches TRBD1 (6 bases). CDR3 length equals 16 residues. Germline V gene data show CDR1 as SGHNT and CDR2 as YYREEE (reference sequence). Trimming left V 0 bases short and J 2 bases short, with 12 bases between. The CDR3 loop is CASSLGGLGPGNTIYF. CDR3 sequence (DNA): TGTGCCAGCAGCTTGGGGGGGCTAGGGCCTGGAAACACCATATATTTT.

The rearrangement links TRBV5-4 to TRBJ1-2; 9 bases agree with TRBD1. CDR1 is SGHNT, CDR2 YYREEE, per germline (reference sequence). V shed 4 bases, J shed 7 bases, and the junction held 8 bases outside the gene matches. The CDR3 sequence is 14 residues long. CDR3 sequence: CASSPDRGRSGYTF. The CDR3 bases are TGTGCCAGCAGCCCCGACAGGGGGAGAAGTGGCTACACCTTC.

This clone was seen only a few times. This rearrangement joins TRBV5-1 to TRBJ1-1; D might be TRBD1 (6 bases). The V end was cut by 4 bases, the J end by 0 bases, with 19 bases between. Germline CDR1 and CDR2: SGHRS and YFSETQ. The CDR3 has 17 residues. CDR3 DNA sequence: TGCGCCAGCAGCCAACCCAGTACAGGGAGTATGAACACTGAAGCTTTCTTT. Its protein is CASSQPSTGSMNTEAFF. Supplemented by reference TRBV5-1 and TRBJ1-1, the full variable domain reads KAGVTQTPRYLIKTRGQQVTLSCSPISGHRSVSWYQQTPGQGLQFLFEYFSETQRNKGNFPGRFSGRQFSNSRSEMNVSTLELGDSALYLCASSQPSTGSMNTEAFFGQGTRLTVV.

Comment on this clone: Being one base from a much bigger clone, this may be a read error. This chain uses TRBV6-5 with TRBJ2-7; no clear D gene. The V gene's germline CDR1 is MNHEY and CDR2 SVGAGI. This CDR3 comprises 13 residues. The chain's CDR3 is CVSSYSLEDEQYF. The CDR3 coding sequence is TGTGTCAGCAGTTACTCCCTAGAAGACGAGCAGTACTTC.

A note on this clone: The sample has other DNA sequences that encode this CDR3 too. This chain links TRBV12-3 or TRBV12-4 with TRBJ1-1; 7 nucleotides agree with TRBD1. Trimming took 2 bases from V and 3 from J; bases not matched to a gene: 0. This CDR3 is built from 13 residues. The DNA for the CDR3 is TGTGCCAGCAGTTTAACAGGGGACACTGAAGCTTTCTTT. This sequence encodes CASSLTGDTEAFF.

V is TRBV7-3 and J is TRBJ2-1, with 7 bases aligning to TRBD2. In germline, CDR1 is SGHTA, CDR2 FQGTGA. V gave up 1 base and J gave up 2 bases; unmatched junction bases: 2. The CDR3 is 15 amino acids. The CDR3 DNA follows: TGTGCCAGCAGCTTAAGTGGGACTACCTACAATGAGCAGTTCTTC. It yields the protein CASSLSGTTYNEQFF. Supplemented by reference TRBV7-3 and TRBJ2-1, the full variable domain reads GAGVSQTPSNKVTEKGKYVELRCDPISGHTALYWYRQSLGQGPEFLIYFQGTGAADDSGLPNDRFFAVRPEGSVSTLKIQRTERGDSAVYLCASSLSGTTYNEQFFGPGTRLTVL.

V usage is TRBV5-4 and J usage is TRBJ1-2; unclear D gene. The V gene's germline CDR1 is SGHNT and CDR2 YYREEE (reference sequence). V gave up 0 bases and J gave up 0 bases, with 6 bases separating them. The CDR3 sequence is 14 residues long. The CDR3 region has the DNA TGTGCCAGCAGCTTGGGCGGGACTAACTATGGCTACACCTTC. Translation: CASSLGGTNYGYTF.